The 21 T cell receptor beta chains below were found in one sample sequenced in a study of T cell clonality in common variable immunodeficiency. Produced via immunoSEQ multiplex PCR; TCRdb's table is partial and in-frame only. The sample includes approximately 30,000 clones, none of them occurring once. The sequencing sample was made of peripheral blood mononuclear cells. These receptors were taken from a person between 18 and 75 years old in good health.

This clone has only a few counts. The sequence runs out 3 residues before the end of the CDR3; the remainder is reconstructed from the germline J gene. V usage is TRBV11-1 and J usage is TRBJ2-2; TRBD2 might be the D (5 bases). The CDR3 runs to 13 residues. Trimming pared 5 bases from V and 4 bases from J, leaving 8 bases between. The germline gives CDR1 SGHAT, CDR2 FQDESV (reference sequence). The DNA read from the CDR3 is TGTGCCAGCAGCGCCCGGGGCACCGGGGAG. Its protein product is CASSARGTGE. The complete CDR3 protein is CASSARGTGELFF.

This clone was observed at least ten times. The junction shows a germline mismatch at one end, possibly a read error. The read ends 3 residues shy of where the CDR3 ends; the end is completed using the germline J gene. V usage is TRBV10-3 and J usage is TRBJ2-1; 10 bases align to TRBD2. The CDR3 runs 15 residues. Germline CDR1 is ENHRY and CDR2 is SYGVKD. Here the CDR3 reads CAISKREGSSNEQFF. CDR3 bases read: TGTGCCATCAGTAAGCGGGAGGGCTCCTCCAATGAG.

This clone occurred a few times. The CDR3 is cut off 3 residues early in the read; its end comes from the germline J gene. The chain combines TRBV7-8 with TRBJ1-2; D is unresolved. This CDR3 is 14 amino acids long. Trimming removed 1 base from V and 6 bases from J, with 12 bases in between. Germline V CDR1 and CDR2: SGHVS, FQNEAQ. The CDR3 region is CASSLGTGRDGYTF. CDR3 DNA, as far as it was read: TGTGCCAGCAGCTTAGGGACGGGGAGGGATGGC.

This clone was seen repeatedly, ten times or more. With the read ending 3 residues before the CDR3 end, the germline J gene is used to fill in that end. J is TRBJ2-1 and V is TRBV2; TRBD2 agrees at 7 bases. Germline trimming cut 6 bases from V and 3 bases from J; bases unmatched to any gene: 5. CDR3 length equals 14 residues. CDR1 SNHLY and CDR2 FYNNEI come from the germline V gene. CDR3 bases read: TGTGCCAGCAGCCAGCGGGAACACTACAATGAG. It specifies CASSQREHYNE. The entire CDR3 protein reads CASSQREHYNEQFF.

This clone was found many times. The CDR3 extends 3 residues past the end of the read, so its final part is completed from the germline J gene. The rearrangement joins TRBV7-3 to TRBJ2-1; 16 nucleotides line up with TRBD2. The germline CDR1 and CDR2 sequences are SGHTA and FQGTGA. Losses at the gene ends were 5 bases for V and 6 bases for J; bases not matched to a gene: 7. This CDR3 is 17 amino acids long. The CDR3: CASSPPGLAGGGNEQFF. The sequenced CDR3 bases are TGTGCCAGCAGCCCCCCGGGACTAGCGGGAGGGGGCAATGAG.

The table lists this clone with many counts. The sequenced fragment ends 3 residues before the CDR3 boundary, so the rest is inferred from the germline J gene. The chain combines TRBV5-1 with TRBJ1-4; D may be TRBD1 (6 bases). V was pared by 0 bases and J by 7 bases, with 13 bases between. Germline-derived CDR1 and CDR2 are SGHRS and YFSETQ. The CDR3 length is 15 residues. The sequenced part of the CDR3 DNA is TGCGCCAGCAGCTTGGTGGCAGGGGCAGGTGAAAAA. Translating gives CASSLVAGAGEK. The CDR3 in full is CASSLVAGAGEKLFF.

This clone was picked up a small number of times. The CDR3 DNA, read in part, is TGTGCCAGTAGTATAGAGGGGGGACTTGAA. Translating gives CASSIEGGLE. The full CDR3 sequence reads CASSIEGGLEAFF. The chain is built from TRBV19 and TRBJ1-1; possible D gene TRBD1, 5 bases. The read ends 3 residues shy of where the CDR3 ends; the end is completed using the germline J gene. V shed 0 bases and J shed 7 bases, with 9 bases lying between them. The CDR3 runs to 13 residues. CDR1 and CDR2 from the germline V gene are LNHDA and SQIVND (reference sequence).

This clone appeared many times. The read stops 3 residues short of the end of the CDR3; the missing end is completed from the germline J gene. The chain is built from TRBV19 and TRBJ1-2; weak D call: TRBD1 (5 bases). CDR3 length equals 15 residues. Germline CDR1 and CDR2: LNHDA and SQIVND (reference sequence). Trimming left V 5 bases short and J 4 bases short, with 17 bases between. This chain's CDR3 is CASSWGREEGYGYTF. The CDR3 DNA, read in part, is TGTGCCAGTAGTTGGGGCCGGGAAGAGGGCTATGGC.

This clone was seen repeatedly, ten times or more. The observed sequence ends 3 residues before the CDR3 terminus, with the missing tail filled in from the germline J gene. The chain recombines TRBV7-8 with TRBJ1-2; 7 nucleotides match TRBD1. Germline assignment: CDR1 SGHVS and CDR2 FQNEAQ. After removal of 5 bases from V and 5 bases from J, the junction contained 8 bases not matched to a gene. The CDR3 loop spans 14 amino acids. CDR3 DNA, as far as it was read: TGTGCCAGCAGCCCGACAGGGCGGTTGTATGGC. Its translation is CASSPTGRLYG. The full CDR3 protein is CASSPTGRLYGYTF. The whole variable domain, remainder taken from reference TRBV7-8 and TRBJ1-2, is GAGVSQSPRYKVAKRGQDVALRCDPISGHVSLFWYQQALGQGPEFLTYFQNEAQLDKSGLPSDRFFAERPEGSVSTLKIQRTQQEDSAVYLCASSPTGRLYGYTFGSGTRLTVV.

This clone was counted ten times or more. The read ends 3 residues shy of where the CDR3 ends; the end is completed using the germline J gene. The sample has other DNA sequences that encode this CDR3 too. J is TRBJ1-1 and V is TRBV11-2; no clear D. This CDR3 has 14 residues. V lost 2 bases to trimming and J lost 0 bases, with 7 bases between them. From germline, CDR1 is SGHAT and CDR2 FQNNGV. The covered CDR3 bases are TGTGCCAGCAGCTTAATTGCAGTGAACACTGAA. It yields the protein CASSLIAVNTE. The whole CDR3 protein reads CASSLIAVNTEAFF.

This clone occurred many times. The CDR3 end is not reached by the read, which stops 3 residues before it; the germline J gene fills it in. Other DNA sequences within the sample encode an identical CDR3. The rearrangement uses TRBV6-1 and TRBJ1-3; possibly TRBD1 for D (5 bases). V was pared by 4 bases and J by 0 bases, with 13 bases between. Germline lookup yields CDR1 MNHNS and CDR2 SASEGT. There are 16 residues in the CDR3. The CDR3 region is CASSVWGGVSGNTIYF. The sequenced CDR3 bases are TGTGCCAGCAGTGTATGGGGGGGAGTCTCTGGAAACACC.

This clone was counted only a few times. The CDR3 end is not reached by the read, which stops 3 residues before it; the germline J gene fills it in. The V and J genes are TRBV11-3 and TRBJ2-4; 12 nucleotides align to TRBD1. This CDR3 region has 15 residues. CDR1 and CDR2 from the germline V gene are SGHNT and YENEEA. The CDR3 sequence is CASSPGTGGRDGQYF. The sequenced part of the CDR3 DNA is TGTGCCAGCAGCCCGGGGACAGGGGGCCGCGATGGT.

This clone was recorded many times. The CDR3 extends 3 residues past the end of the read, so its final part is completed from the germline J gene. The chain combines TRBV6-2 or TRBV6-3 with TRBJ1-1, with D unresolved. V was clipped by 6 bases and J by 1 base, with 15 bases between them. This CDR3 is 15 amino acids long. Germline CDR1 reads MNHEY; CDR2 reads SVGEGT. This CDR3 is CASSPPRLPNTEAFF. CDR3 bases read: TGTGCCAGCAGCCCTCCCCGACTGCCGAACACTGAA.

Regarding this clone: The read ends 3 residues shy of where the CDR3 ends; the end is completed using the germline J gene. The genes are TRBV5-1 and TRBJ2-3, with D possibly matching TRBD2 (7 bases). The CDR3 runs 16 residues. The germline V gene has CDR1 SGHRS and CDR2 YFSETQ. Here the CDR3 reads CASSLGGQTSNQPQYF. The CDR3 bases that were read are TGCGCCAGCAGCTTGGGTGGACAGACTAGCAATCAGCCG. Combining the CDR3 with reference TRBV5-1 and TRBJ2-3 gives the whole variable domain KAGVTQTPRYLIKTRGQQVTLSCSPISGHRSVSWYQQTPGQGLQFLFEYFSETQRNKGNFPGRFSGRQFSNSRSEMNVSTLELGDSALYLCASSLGGQTSNQPQYFGPGTRLTVL.

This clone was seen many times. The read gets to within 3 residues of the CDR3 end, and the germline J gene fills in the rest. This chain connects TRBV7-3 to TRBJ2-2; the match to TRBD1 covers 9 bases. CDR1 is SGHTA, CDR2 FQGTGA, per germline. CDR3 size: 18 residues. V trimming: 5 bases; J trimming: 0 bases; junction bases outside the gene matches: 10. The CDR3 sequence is CASSPRPGTGTNTGELFF. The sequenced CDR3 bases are TGTGCCAGCAGCCCGCGTCCCGGGACAGGGACGAACACCGGGGAG.

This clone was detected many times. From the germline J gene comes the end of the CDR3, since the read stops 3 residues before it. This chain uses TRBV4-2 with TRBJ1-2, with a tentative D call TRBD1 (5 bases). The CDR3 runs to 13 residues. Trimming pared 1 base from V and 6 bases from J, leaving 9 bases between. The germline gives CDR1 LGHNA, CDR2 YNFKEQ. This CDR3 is CASSQGREDGYTF. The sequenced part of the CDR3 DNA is TGTGCCAGCAGCCAAGGCAGGGAGGATGGC.

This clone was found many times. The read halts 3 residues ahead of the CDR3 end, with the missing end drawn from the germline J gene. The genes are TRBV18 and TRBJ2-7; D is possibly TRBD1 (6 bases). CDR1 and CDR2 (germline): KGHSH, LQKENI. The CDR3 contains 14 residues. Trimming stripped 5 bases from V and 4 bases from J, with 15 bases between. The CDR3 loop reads CASSETGAIYEQYF. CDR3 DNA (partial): TGTGCCAGCTCAGAGACAGGAGCCATTTACGAG.

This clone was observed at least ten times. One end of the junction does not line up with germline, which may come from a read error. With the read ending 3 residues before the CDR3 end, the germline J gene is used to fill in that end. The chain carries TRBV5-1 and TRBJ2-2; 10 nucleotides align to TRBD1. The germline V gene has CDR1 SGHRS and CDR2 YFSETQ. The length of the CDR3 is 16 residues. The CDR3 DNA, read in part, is TGCGCCAGCAGCCCCGGACAGGGGGAGAACACCGGGAAG. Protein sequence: CASSPGQGENTGK. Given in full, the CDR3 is CASSPGQGENTGKLFF.

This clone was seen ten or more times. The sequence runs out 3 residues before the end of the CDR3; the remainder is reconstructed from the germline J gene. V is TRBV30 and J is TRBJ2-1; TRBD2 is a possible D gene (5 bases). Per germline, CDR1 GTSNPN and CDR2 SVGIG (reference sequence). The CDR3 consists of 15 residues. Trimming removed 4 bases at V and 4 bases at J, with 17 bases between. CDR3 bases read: TGTGCCTGGACAAAAGGACTGGACGGATACAATGAG. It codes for CAWTKGLDGYNE. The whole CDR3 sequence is CAWTKGLDGYNEQFF.

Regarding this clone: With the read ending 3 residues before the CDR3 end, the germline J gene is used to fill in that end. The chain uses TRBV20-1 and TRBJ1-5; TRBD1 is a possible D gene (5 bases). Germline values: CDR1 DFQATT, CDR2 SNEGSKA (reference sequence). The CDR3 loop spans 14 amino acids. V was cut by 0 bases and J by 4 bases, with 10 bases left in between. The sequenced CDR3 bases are TGCAGTGCTAGAGAGACAGACGGAAATCAGCCC. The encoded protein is CSARETDGNQP. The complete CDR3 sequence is CSARETDGNQPQHF.

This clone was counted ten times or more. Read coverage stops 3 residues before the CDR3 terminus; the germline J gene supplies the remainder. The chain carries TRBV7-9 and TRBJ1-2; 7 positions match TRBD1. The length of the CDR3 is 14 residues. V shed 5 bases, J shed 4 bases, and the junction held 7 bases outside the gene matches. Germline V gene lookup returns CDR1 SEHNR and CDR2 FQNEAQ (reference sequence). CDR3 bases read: TGTGCCAGCAGCAAAAAACAGGGGAGCTATGGC. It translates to CASSKKQGSYG. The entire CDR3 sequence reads CASSKKQGSYGYTF. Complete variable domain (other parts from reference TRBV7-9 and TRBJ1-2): DTGVSQNPRHKITKRGQNVTFRCDPISEHNRLYWYRQTLGQGPEFLTYFQNEAQLEKSRLLSDRFSAERPKGSFSTLEIQRTEQGDSAMYLCASSKKQGSYGYTFGSGTRLTVV.